Below, one T cell receptor (beta chain) is given with its context. Using immunoSEQ multiplex PCR, the repertoire was profiled, and TCRdb retains in-frame clones only, with some absent. The data show approximately 120,000 clones, around four fifths seen once. This sample was included in a study of blood T cell repertoires in COVID-19. The clonotype comes from a human donor in a cohort sampled during active COVID-19. Sequenced sample: peripheral blood.

CDR3 sequence reads: CASSPQQGKNTEAFF. CDR3 nucleotide sequence: TGTGCCAGCTCCCCCCAACAGGGGAAGAACACTGAAGCTTTCTTT. This chain connects TRBV18 to TRBJ1-1, with TRBD1 matching 7 bases. The germline CDR1 and CDR2 sequences are KGHSH and LQKENI. This CDR3 comprises 15 residues. V trimming: 6 bases; J trimming: 1 base; junction bases outside the gene matches: 8.